This T cell receptor (beta chain) was observed in a study of blood T cell repertoires in COVID-19. About the research overall: Researchers got acute and convalescent COVID-19 samples from the United States, Italy and Spain.

Per the original data handling: From reference gene primer amplification, estimates of nucleated cell counts were derived. Generated by immunoSEQ multiplex PCR, the TCRdb table keeps only in-frame clones and is missing some. V and J calls and clone size follow that table, whereas D and trimming were derived from the DNA. The table records approximately 30,000 clones, around three quarters of them present only once. In germline, CDR1 is MGHRA, CDR2 YSYEKL. V shed 0 bases and J 0 bases; nucleotides not matched to a gene: 1. The CDR3 covers 15 residues. The sequencing sample was made of peripheral blood. The chain has TRBV4-1 and TRBJ1-2; TRBD1 aligns across 7 bases. This receptor was obtained from an older man with acute or convalescent COVID-19. The CDR3 DNA reads TGCGCCAGCAGCCAAGACAGGGGGACTAACTATGGCTACACCTTC. Protein product: CASSQDRGTNYGYTF.